Below, 6 T cell receptor beta chains from the same sample are listed, as sequenced in a study of response to subunit inactivated influenza vaccine (dated by TCRdb to between 2018 and 2020). Library preparation was by RT-PCR. Instrument on record: Illumina HiSeq 2500. TCRdb redid the processing of the public reads, applying fastp at Q25 and MiXCR, and retained in-frame beta chains. Every CDR3 protein is listed once, alongside the most common genes and DNA of its rows. The sample records hundreds of thousands of distinct CDR3 sequences, just over 20% of which are singletons. Of the sample, about 10% falls within the top ten clones. Sequenced here: PBMCs from blood, sampled less than 22 months after vaccination. The receptors derive from a man aged 50 to 69 who received an inactivated influenza vaccine. Donor details come from another sample of the same person, matched by shared clones.

The V gene is TRBV4-3, the J gene TRBJ2-7; 8 nucleotides line up with TRBD1. Germline CDR1 is LGHNA and CDR2 is YSLEER. V was clipped by 4 bases and J by 9 bases; unmatched bases: 8. CDR3 length: 13 amino acids. CDR3 region: CASSPDQGARQYF. The CDR3 DNA sequence: TGCGCCAGCAGCCCAGATCAGGGGGCGCGGCAGTACTTC.

This clonotype was recorded at least ten times. V is TRBV3-1 and J is TRBJ1-1; tentatively, D is TRBD1 (5 bases). The CDR3 runs to 13 residues. Per germline, CDR1 LGHDT and CDR2 YNNKEL (reference sequence). V was pared by 8 bases and J by 1 base, with 11 bases between. The DNA of the CDR3 is TGTGCCAGCTCTCGGGGGGGGAACACTGAAGCTTTCTTT. As protein: CASSRGGNTEAFF.

The chain joins TRBV29-1 to TRBJ1-2; D remains unclear. This CDR3 is 12 amino acids long. CDR1 SQVTM and CDR2 ANQGSEA come from the germline V gene. Trimming pared 4 bases from V and 0 bases from J, leaving 6 bases between. The CDR3 spells CSVGSSNYGYTF. CDR3 coding DNA: TGCAGCGTTGGATCCTCTAACTATGGCTACACCTTC. The full variable domain, rest sourced from reference TRBV29-1 and TRBJ1-2, is SAVISQKPSRDICQRGTSLTIQCQVDSQVTMMFWYRQQPGQSLTLIATANQGSEATYESGFVIDKFPISRPNLTFSTLTVSNMSPEDSSIYLCSVGSSNYGYTFGSGTRLTVV.

Remarks on this clonotype: The conserved phenylalanine or tryptophan is not found at the CDR3 terminus, so this likely reflects a read error. The chain uses TRBV7-2 and TRBJ1-2; D gene unclear. Germline V lookup: CDR1 SGHTA, CDR2 FQGNSA. The CDR3 totals 16 residues. V was trimmed by 6 bases and J by 3 bases, leaving 20 bases between them. CDR3 sequence: CASSYVASSQDYGYTL. CDR3 DNA: TGTGCCAGCAGTTATGTAGCGTCATCTCAAGACTATGGCTACACCTTA.

This clonotype appeared a few times. The J gene is TRBJ1-2, the V gene TRBV7-2; D is ambiguous. Germline lookup yields CDR1 SGHTA and CDR2 FQGNSA. V was cut by 1 base and J by 6 bases, with 15 bases left in between. The CDR3 sequence is 15 residues long. The CDR3 DNA sequence: TGTGCCAGCAGCTTAGTGTCCCCCAGCATCGATGGCTACACCTTC. It specifies CASSLVSPSIDGYTF. Using reference TRBV7-2 and TRBJ1-2 for the parts outside the CDR3, the full variable domain is GAGVSQSPSNKVTEKGKDVELRCDPISGHTALYWYRQSLGQGLEFLIYFQGNSAPDKSGLPSDRFSAERTGGSVSTLTIQRTQQEDSAVYLCASSLVSPSIDGYTFGSGTRLTVV.

The chain couples TRBV12-3 or TRBV12-4 to TRBJ2-5, with D perhaps assigned TRBD1 or TRBD2 (5 bases each). V lost 5 bases to trimming and J lost 5 bases, with 15 bases between them. The CDR3 extends over 14 amino acids. The CDR3 DNA reads as TGTGCCAGCAGTCTACCTGGGGGTGGGGAGACCCAGTACTTC. This encodes CASSLPGGGETQYF.